This TCR beta chain was sequenced for a study of blood T cell repertoires in COVID-19. Produced via immunoSEQ multiplex PCR; TCRdb's table is partial and in-frame only. The sample has 35,000 to 50,000 clones, roughly 84% seen once. The CDR3 covers 15 residues. V was cut by 5 bases and J by 7 bases, with 17 bases left in between. Germline V gene lookup returns CDR1 SGHTA and CDR2 FQGNSA. This clonotype originated in a man aged 50 to 59 with active or convalescent COVID-19. J is TRBJ1-4 and V is TRBV7-2, with D maybe TRBD1 (5 bases). Sample: peripheral blood. CDR3 nucleotide sequence: TGTGCCAGCAGCCTCCGACAGTTGGATGGTGAAAAACTGTTTTTT. Amino acids: CASSLRQLDGEKLFF. The full variable domain, its missing parts supplied by reference TRBV7-2 and TRBJ1-4, is GAGVSQSPSNKVTEKGKDVELRCDPISGHTALYWYRQSLGQGLEFLIYFQGNSAPDKSGLPSDRFSAERTGGSVSTLTIQRTQQEDSAVYLCASSLRQLDGEKLFFGSGTQLSVL.